This T cell receptor (beta chain) was identified in a study of patients and donors after allogeneic stem cell transplantation. TCRdb redid the calling of the RT-PCR reads with MiXCR, one entry per CDR3 protein. The sample holds hundreds of thousands of distinct CDR3 sequences; 15% to 20% are singletons and the top ten take less than 8%. Sequenced input: blood, either unsorted or a sorted T cell fraction (not recorded which). This clonotype was obtained from a human donor who was either an allogeneic HSCT recipient or a stem cell or donor lymphocyte infusion donor (not recorded which). It is not recorded whose cells these are; they may come from a transplant donor.

CDR3: CASSVVSAGGYNEQFF. CDR3 DNA sequence: TGTGCCAGCAGCGTAGTTTCGGCGGGAGGTTACAATGAGCAGTTCTTC. The rearrangement links TRBV9 to TRBJ2-1, with 8 bases that match TRBD2. V trimming: 0 bases; J trimming: 4 bases; junction bases outside the gene matches: 6. Germline V gene data show CDR1 as SGDLS and CDR2 as YYNGEE. This CDR3 contains 16 residues.